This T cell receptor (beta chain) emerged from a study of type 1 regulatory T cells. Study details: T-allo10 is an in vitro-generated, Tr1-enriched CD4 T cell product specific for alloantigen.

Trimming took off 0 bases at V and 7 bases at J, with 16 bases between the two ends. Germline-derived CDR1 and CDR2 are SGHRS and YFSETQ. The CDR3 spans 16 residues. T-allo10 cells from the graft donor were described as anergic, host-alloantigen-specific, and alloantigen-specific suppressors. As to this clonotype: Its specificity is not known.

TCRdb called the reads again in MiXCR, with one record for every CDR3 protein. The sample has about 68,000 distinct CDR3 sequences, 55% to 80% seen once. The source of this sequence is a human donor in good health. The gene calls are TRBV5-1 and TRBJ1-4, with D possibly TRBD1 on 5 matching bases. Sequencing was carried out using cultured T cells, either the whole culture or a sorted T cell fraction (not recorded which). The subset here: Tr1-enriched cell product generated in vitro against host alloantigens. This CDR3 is CASSLVSGTQVEKLFF. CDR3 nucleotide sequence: TGCGCCAGCAGCTTGGTTAGCGGGACCCAAGTTGAAAAACTGTTTTTT.